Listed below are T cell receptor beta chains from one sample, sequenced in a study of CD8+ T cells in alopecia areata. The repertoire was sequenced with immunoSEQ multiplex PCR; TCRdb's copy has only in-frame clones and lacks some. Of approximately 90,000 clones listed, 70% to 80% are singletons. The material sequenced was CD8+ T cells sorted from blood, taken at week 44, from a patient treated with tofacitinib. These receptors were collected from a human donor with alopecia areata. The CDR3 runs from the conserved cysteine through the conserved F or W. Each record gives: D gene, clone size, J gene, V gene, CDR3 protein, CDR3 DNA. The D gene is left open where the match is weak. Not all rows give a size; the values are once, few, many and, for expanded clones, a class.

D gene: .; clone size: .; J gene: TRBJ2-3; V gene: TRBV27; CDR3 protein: CASRPGQDSTDTQYF; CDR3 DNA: TGTGCCAGCAGACCTGGTCAGGATAGCACAGATACGCAGTATTTT
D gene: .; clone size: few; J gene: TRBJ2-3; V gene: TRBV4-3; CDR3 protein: CASSQGGMGDTQYF; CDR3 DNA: TGCGCCAGCAGCCAGGGCGGCATGGGGGATACGCAGTATTTT
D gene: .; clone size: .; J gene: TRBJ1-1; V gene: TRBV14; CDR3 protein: CASSQEGRMNTEAFF; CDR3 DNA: TGTGCCAGCAGCCAAGAAGGCAGAATGAACACTGAAGCTTTCTTT
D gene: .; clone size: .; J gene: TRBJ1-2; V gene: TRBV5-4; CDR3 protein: CASSSRPRASPHYGYTF; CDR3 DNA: TGTGCCAGCAGCTCCCGTCCCAGGGCCTCCCCCCACTATGGCTACACCTTC
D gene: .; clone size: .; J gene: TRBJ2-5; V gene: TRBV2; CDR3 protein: CASTFQDGETQYF; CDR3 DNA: TGTGCCAGCACGTTTCAGGACGGAGAGACCCAGTACTTC
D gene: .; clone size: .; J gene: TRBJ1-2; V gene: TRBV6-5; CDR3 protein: CASSYQQTGGYGYTF; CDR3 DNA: TGTGCCAGCAGTTACCAACAAACCGGGGGCTATGGCTACACCTTC
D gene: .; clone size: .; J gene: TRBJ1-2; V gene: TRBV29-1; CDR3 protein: CSVERGDYGYTF; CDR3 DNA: TGCAGCGTTGAGAGGGGGGATTATGGCTACACCTTC
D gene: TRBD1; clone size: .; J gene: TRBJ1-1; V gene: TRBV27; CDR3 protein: CASSLSGTGGTEAFF; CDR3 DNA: TGTGCCAGCAGTTTAAGTGGGACAGGGGGCACTGAAGCTTTCTTT
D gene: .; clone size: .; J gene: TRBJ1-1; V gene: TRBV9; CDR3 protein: CASSTVGSEAFF; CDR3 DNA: TGTGCCAGCAGCACCGTAGGGTCTGAAGCTTTCTTT
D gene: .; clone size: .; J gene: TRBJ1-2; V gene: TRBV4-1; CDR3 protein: CASSQDKGGYGYTF; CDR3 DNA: TGCGCCAGCAGCCAAGACAAAGGGGGCTATGGCTACACCTTC
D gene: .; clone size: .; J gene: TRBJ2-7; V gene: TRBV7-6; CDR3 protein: CASSPAEGGYEQYF; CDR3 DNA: TGTGCCAGCAGCCCAGCCGAAGGGGGGTACGAGCAGTACTTC
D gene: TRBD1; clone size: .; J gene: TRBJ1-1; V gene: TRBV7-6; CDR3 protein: CASSIRQGGMNTEAFF; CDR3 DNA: TGTGCCAGCAGCATACGACAGGGGGGCATGAACACTGAAGCTTTCTTT
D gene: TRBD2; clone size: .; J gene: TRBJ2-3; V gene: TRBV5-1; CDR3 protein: CASSSGTRTDTQYF; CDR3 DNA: TGCGCCAGCAGCTCCGGGACTAGGACAGATACGCAGTATTTT
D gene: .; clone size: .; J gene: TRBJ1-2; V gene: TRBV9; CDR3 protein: CASSDDRIGLRRYGYTF; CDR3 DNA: TGTGCCAGCAGCGATGACAGGATTGGACTTAGACGTTATGGCTACACCTTC
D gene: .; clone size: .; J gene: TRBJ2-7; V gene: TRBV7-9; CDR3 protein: CASSGSSGYPYEQYF; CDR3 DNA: TGTGCCAGCAGCGGTAGCTCGGGATACCCCTACGAGCAGTACTTC
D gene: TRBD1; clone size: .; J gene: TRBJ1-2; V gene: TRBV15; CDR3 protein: CATNPGQGTYGYTF; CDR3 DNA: TGTGCCACCAACCCGGGACAGGGTACCTATGGCTACACCTTC
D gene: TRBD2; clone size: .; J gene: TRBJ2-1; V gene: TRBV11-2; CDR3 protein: CASSPLMDGGAHEQFF; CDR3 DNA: TGTGCCAGCAGCCCTTTGATGGACGGGGGGGCGCATGAGCAGTTCTTC
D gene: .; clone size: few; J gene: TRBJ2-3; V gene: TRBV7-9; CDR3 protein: CASSPPKGDTQYF; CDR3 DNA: TGTGCCAGCAGCCCCCCAAAGGGGGATACGCAGTATTTT
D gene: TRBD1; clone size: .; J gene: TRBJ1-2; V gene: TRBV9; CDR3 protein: CASSPGTGTANYGYTF; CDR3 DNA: TGTGCCAGCAGTCCCGGGACAGGGACGGCTAACTATGGCTACACCTTC
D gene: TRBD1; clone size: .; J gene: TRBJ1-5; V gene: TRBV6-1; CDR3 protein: CASSEDDREWNQPQHF; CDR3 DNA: TGTGCCAGCAGTGAGGATGACAGGGAGTGGAATCAGCCCCAGCATTTT
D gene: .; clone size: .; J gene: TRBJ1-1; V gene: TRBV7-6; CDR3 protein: CASSRGMNTEAFF; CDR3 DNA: TGTGCCAGCAGCCGAGGGATGAACACTGAAGCTTTCTTT
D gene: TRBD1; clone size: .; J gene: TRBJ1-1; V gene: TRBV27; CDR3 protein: CASSSQGDTEAFF; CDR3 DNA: TGTGCCAGCAGTTCTCAGGGGGACACTGAAGCTTTCTTT
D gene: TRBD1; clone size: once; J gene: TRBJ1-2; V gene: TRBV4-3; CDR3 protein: CASSPGTGGYGYTF; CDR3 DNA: TGCGCCAGCAGCCCCGGGACAGGGGGTTATGGCTACACCTTC
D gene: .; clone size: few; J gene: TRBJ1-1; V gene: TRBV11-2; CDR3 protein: CASSLRAAENTEAFF; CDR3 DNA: TGTGCCAGCAGCTTAAGGGCGGCAGAGAACACTGAAGCTTTCTTT
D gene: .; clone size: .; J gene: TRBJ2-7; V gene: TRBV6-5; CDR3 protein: CASSYGQSSYEQYF; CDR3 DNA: TGTGCCAGCAGTTACGGACAGAGCTCCTACGAGCAGTACTTC
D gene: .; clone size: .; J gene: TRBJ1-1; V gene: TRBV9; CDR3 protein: CASSGAMGESEAFF; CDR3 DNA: TGTGCCAGCAGCGGGGCGATGGGAGAGTCAGAAGCTTTCTTT
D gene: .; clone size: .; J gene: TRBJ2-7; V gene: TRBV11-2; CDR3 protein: CASSSSPYEQYF; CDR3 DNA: TGTGCCAGCAGCTCCTCCCCCTACGAGCAGTACTTC
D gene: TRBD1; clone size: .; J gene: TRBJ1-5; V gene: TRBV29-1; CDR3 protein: CSVSTGGNNQPQHF; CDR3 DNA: TGCAGCGTGTCGACAGGGGGGAACAATCAGCCCCAGCATTTT
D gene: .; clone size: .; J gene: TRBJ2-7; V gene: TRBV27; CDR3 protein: CATQTHTLSSYEQYF; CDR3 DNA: TGTGCCACCCAGACGCACACTCTGAGCTCCTACGAGCAGTACTTC
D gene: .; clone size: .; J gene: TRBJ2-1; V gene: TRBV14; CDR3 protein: CASSHSVASSYNEQFF; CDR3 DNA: TGTGCCAGCAGCCACTCTGTTGCGAGTTCCTACAATGAGCAGTTCTTC
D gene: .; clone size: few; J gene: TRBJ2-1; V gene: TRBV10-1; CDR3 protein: CASSERERWDEQFF; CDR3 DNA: TGCGCCAGCAGTGAGAGGGAGCGGTGGGATGAGCAGTTCTTC
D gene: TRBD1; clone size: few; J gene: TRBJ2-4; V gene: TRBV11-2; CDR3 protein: CASSLRGTGLDKNIQYF; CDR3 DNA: TGTGCCAGCAGCTTAAGGGGGACAGGGTTAGACAAAAACATTCAGTACTTC
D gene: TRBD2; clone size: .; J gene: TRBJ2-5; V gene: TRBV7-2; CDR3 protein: CASSLAGGGAETQYF; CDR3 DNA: TGTGCCAGCAGCTTAGCGGGCGGGGGGGCGGAGACCCAGTACTTC
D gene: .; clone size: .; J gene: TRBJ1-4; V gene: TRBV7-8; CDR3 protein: CASSLEGSGKLFF; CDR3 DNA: TGTGCCAGCAGCTTAGAAGGAAGTGGAAAACTGTTTTTT
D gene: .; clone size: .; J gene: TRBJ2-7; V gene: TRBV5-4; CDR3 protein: CASSFYGTYEQYF; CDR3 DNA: TGTGCCAGCAGCTTTTACGGAACCTACGAGCAGTACTTC
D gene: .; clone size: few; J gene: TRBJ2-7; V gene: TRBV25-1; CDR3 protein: CASSEFGGSYEQYF; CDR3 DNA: TGTGCCAGCAGTGAATTTGGGGGAAGCTACGAGCAGTACTTC
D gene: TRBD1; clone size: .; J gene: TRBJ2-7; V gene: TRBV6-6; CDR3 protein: CASSPWDRPYEQYF; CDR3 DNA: TGTGCCAGCAGCCCGTGGGACAGACCCTACGAGCAGTACTTC
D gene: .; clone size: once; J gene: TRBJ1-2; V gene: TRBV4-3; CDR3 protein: CASSQDLGIGYGYTF; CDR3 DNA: TGCGCCAGCAGCCAAGACCTAGGGATCGGATATGGCTACACCTTC
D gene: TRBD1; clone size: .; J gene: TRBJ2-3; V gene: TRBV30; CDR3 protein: CATPTGQGDTQYF; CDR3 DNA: TGTGCCACCCCGACAGGGCAGGGAGATACGCAGTATTTT
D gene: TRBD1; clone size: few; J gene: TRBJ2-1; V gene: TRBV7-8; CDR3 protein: CASSLRQGQLYNEQFF; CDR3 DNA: TGTGCCAGCAGCCTACGACAGGGACAACTCTACAATGAGCAGTTCTTC
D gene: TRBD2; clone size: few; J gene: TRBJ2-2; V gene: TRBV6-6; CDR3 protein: CASGGVRTGELFF; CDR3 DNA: TGTGCCAGCGGGGGGGTTCGCACCGGGGAGCTGTTTTTT
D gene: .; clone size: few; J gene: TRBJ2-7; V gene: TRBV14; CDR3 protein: CASSRRVQDEQYF; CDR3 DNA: TGTGCCAGCAGCCGGAGGGTCCAGGACGAGCAGTACTTC